The 19 T cell receptor beta chains in this list originate from one sample, sequenced in a study of molecular identifiers for immune sequencing clone quantification. TCRdb independently ran MiXCR on the PCR reads; one entry per CDR3 protein. The table shows around 54,000 distinct CDR3 sequences, with 20% to 25% occurring only once. The source material was naive CD8+ T cells from blood, with Jurkat cell RNA spiked in. Subset specified: FACS-sorted CD8+CD4-CCR7+CD45RA+ naive T cells. The receptors originated from a human donor in good health. Some libraries in this study had Jurkat cell RNA spiked in.

This clonotype was recorded at least ten times. The V call is TRBV7-8, the J call TRBJ1-5, with 12 bases fitting TRBD1. Germline trimming cut 1 base from V and 6 bases from J; bases unmatched to any gene: 4. Germline assignment: CDR1 SGHVS and CDR2 FQNEAQ. CDR3 length: 16 residues. CDR3: CASSLEGTGGFQPQHF. CDR3 DNA sequence: TGTGCCAGCAGCTTAGAGGGGACAGGGGGCTTTCAGCCCCAGCATTTT.

This clonotype turned up a few times. The chain employs TRBV29-1 and TRBJ2-1, with no clear D. The CDR3 is 11 residues long. V dropped 2 bases and J dropped 2 bases, with 1 base sitting between them. CDR1 is SQVTM and CDR2 is ANQGSEA in the germline V gene. CDR3 residues: CSVETYNEQFF. CDR3 nucleotides: TGCAGCGTTGAAACCTACAATGAGCAGTTCTTC.

This clonotype has at least ten counts. V usage is TRBV7-9 and J usage is TRBJ2-7; TRBD1 agrees at 9 bases. Germline loops: CDR1 SEHNR, CDR2 FQNEAQ (reference sequence). The ends lost 4 bases at V and 5 bases at J; junction bases unmatched: 9. The CDR3 consists of 15 residues. CDR3 loop: CASSSPTGGMDEQYF. The DNA of the CDR3 is TGTGCCAGCAGCTCCCCGACAGGGGGTATGGACGAGCAGTACTTC.

Only one count was recorded for this clonotype. The junction shows a germline mismatch at one end, possibly a read error. The rearrangement uses TRBV6-5 and TRBJ2-7, with D perhaps TRBD2 (5 bases). From germline, CDR1 is MNHEY and CDR2 SVGAGI. This CDR3 has 14 amino acids. Here the CDR3 reads CAGSWGASSSAQYF. In nucleotides, the CDR3 is TGTGCCGGCAGTTGGGGAGCGAGCTCCTCCGCGCAGTACTTC.

At least ten counts were recorded for this clonotype. The J gene is TRBJ2-5, the V gene TRBV20-1, with TRBD2 matching over 9 bases. The germline V gene encodes CDR1 DFQATT and CDR2 SNEGSKA (reference sequence). Unmatched junction bases numbered 7, after V lost 0 bases and J lost 2 bases. The CDR3 extends over 16 amino acids. The CDR3 DNA follows: TGCAGTGCTAGAGAGGGTAGCGGGAGACCACAAGAGACCCAGTACTTC. This encodes CSAREGSGRPQETQYF.

The gene calls are TRBV4-3 and TRBJ1-1; D might be TRBD1 (5 bases). Germline V CDR1 and CDR2: LGHNA, YSLEER. V shed 0 bases and J shed 1 base, with 9 bases lying between them. The CDR3 runs 15 residues. The CDR3 DNA reads as TGCGCCAGCAGCCAAGATCAGGGACCGAACACTGAAGCTTTCTTT. Translated, it gives CASSQDQGPNTEAFF.

This clonotype was detected ten times or more. The genes are TRBV9 and TRBJ2-1; D gene ambiguous. The CDR3 loop spans 13 amino acids. V shed 0 bases and J shed 8 bases, with 9 bases lying between them. CDR1 and CDR2 (germline): SGDLS, YYNGEE. The CDR3 nucleotides are TGTGCCAGCAGCGTAGATCCCAGACATGAGCAGTTCTTC. This encodes CASSVDPRHEQFF.

In the case of this clonotype: At one of its ends the junction is not consistent with the germline gene, which may arise from a read error. The CDR3 protein is CASSLTAVSYAQYF. The CDR3 DNA sequence: TGCGCCAGCAGTCTAACTGCGGTCTCCTACGCGCAGTACTTC. The chain recombines TRBV28 with TRBJ2-7; D remains ambiguous. The CDR3 has 14 residues. In germline, CDR1 is MDHEN, CDR2 SYDVKM.

The sample holds many counts of this clonotype. The chain is built from TRBV20-1 and TRBJ1-1; tentative D call: TRBD1 (6 bases). V lost 1 base and J lost 3, with 15 bases in between. The CDR3 consists of 15 residues. Germline values: CDR1 DFQATT, CDR2 SNEGSKA (reference sequence). The CDR3 DNA reads TGCAGTGCTAGAGGATGGACAGCGCGAGACACTGAAGCTTTCTTT. Protein product: CSARGWTARDTEAFF.

This clonotype was seen ten or more times. The rearrangement uses TRBV7-9 and TRBJ2-5; 8 bases are a match to TRBD2. The junction had 3 bases not matched to a gene; V was cut back by 2 bases and J by 1 base. CDR1 and CDR2 (germline): SEHNR, FQNEAQ (reference sequence). The CDR3 has 15 amino acids. The CDR3 loop reads CASSLTGGPQETQYF. Written as DNA, the CDR3 is TGTGCCAGCAGCTTAACGGGAGGGCCCCAAGAGACCCAGTACTTC.

This clonotype was detected only once. The junction departs from the called germline gene at one end, perhaps through a read error. The chain is built from TRBV4-3 and TRBJ1-3; no reliable D call. Germline V gives CDR1 LGHNA, CDR2 YSLEER. CDR3 length: 14 amino acids. CDR3 coding DNA: TGCGCCAGCAGCCACCGAGACTCTGGAAACACCATACATTTT. Its protein product is CASSHRDSGNTIHF.

V and J are TRBV27 and TRBJ1-4, with D tentatively TRBD1 (6 bases). This CDR3 spans 15 amino acids. Germline V gene data show CDR1 as MNHEY and CDR2 as SMNVEV (reference sequence). Deletions cut 4 bases from V and 0 bases from J, with 9 bases between. The CDR3 coding sequence is TGTGCCAGCAGTTCCTGGGGGCCAACTAATGAAAAACTGTTTTTT. Translation gives CASSSWGPTNEKLFF.

To note about this clonotype: This may stem from a read error, because a much larger clone lies one nucleotide away. The chain links TRBV7-3 to TRBJ1-4; D perhaps matches TRBD1 (5 bases). The CDR3 has 13 residues. Germline V gene sequence: CDR1 SGHTA, CDR2 FQGTGA. The CDR3 DNA follows: TGTGCCAGCAGCTTACCGGGGGATGAAAACCTGTTTTTT. This gives the protein CASSLPGDENLFF.

This clonotype was seen at least ten times. The chain joins TRBV7-9 to TRBJ2-3, with TRBD2 matching over 11 bases. Germline assignment: CDR1 SEHNR and CDR2 FQNEAQ (reference sequence). V gave up 4 bases and J gave up 5 bases; unmatched junction bases: 8. The CDR3 is made up of 16 amino acids. The CDR3 DNA reads TGTGCCAGCAGCTCGTTTAGCGGGGGGGACCGAGATACGCAGTATTTT. Translation: CASSSFSGGDRDTQYF.

This clonotype has at least ten counts. The chain employs TRBV4-1 and TRBJ2-7, with D possibly being TRBD1 (6 bases). The ends were cut back, 3 bases at V and 7 bases at J, with 13 bases in the middle. Looked up from germline, CDR1 is MGHRA and CDR2 is YSYEKL. CDR3 length: 13 amino acids. CDR3 protein: CASSQSRDTEQYF. The CDR3 nucleotides are TGCGCCAGCAGCCAGTCCCGGGACACGGAGCAGTACTTC.

In regard to this clonotype: At one boundary the junction diverges from the germline segment, which might be a read error. J is TRBJ2-7 and V is TRBV6-2 or TRBV6-3; D unresolved. Germline lookup yields CDR1 MNHEY and CDR2 SVGEGT. The length of the CDR3 is 13 residues. Here the CDR3 reads CASSLAAPSEPYF. The CDR3, as DNA: TGTGCCAGCAGTTTGGCCGCCCCCTCCGAGCCGTACTTC.

As regards this clonotype: A much larger clone differs by one base, so this may be a read error. V gene TRBV29-1 combines with J gene TRBJ2-7; the D is unclear. The germline V gene has CDR1 SQVTM and CDR2 ANQGSEA. The CDR3 is 12 residues long. V was trimmed by 3 bases and J by 9 bases, leaving 15 bases between them. In nucleotides, the CDR3 is TGCAGCGTTGAGCGGCCCCCGGACGGGCAGTACTTC. This sequence encodes CSVERPPDGQYF.

The table lists this clonotype with a few counts. The chain employs TRBV20-1 and TRBJ2-7; weak D call: TRBD1 (6 bases). The germline V gene encodes CDR1 DFQATT and CDR2 SNEGSKA (reference sequence). The CDR3 has 13 residues. V was shortened by 3 bases and J by 3 bases, with 12 bases between the two germline ends. The CDR3 DNA sequence: TGCAGTGCTAGTTGGGACACCGACTACGAGCAGTACTTC. Translation: CSASWDTDYEQYF.

This clonotype was seen ten or more times. The J gene is TRBJ2-1, the V gene TRBV28; 7 bases line up with TRBD1. The CDR3 consists of 15 residues. Germline CDR1 reads MDHEN; CDR2 reads SYDVKM. V lost 7 bases, J lost 3 bases, and 9 bases stayed unmatched. The CDR3: CASNSGTVIYNEQFF. DNA of the CDR3: TGTGCCAGCAATTCCGGGACAGTGATCTACAATGAGCAGTTCTTC.